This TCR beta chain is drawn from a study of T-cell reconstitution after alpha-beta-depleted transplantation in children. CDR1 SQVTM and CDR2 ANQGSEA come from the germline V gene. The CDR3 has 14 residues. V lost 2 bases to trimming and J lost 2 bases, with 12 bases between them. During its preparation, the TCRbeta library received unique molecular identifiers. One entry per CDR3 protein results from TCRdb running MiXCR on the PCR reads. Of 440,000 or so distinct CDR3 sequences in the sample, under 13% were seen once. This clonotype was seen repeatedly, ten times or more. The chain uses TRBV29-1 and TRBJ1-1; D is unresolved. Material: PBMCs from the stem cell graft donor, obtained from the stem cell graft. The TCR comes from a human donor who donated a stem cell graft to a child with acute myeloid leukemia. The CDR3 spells CSVEYLGGNTEAFF. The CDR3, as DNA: TGCAGCGTTGAATACTTGGGCGGTAACACTGAAGCTTTCTTT. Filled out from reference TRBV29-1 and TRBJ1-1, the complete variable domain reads SAVISQKPSRDICQRGTSLTIQCQVDSQVTMMFWYRQQPGQSLTLIATANQGSEATYESGFVIDKFPISRPNLTFSTLTVSNMSPEDSSIYLCSVEYLGGNTEAFFGQGTRLTVV.